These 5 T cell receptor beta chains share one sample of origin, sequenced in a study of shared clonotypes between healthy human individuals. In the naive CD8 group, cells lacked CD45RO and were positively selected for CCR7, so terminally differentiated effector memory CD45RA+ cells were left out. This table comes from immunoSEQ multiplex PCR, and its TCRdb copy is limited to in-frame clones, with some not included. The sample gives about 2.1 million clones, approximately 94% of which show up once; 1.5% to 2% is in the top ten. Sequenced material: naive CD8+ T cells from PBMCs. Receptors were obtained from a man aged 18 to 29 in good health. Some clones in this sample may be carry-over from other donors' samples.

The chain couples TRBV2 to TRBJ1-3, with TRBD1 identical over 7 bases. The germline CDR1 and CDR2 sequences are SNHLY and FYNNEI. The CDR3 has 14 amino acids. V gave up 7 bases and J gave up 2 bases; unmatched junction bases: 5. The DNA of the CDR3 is TGTGCCAGCATTGCTCAGGGGGCTGGAAACACCATATATTTT. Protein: CASIAQGAGNTIYF.

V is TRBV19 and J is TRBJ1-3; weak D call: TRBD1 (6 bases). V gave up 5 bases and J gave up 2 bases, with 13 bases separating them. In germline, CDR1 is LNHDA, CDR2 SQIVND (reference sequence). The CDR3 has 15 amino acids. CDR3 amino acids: CASSGQPEAGNTIYF. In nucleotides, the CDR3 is TGTGCCAGTAGTGGACAGCCGGAGGCTGGAAACACCATATATTTT.

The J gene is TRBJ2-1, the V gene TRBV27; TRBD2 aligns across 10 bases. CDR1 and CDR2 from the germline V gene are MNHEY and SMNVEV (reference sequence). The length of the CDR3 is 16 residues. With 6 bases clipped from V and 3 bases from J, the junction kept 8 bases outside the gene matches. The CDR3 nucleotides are TGTGCCAGCAGCCCAGATCTAGCGGGAGTCTACAATGAGCAGTTCTTC. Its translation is CASSPDLAGVYNEQFF.

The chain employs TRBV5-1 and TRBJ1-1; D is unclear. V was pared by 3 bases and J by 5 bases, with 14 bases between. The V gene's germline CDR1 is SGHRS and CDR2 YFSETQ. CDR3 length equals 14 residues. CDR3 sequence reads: CASSWDIDKTEAFF. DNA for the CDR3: TGCGCCAGCAGCTGGGATATCGACAAGACTGAAGCTTTCTTT.

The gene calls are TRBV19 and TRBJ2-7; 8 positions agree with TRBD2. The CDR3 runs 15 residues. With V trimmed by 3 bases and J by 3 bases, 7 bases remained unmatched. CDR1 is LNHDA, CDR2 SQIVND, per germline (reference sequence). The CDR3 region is CASSMVAGGVYEQYF. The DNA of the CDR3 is TGTGCCAGTAGTATGGTGGCGGGAGGAGTCTACGAGCAGTACTTC.